This entry concerns a single T cell receptor (beta chain). Its antigen is undetermined. When the RNA was reverse transcribed, random hexamers were used with an input of roughly 0.45 to 1 ug. Across 54 Vbeta and 13 Jbeta, immunoSEQ multiplex PCR amplified TCR beta CDR3. TCRdb reanalysed the immunoSEQ multiplex PCR reads using MiXCR and keeps one entry per CDR3 protein. The data hold some 99,000 distinct CDR3 sequences, with about 94% observed a single time. This entry belongs to a study of CD8 T cells in Susac syndrome. Across the whole study: Within the sequenced Susac syndrome patient group, over five exhibited active disease and under 10 were in remission. When blood was collected, patients with Susac syndrome were therapy-naive, were taking corticosteroids, or were receiving intravenous immunoglobulin alone. The study, taken as a whole, reports: The study's TCR sequencing and HLA analysis drew on a certain number of individuals. That number was acknowledged as relatively small.

The length of the CDR3 is 15 residues. CDR1 GTSNPN and CDR2 SVGIG come from the germline V gene (reference sequence). V was pared by 2 bases and J by 0 bases, with 8 bases between. V and J are TRBV30 and TRBJ2-6; D is undetermined. What was sequenced was CD4+ T cells from PBMCs. This TCR was recovered from a human donor with Susac syndrome. The CDR3: CAWSSFGSGANVLTF. Here the CDR3 DNA reads TGTGCCTGGAGTTCCTTCGGCTCTGGGGCCAACGTCCTGACTTTC.